These T cell receptor beta chains were read from a single sample in a study of CD8 T cells in Susac syndrome. TCRdb re-analysed the immunoSEQ multiplex PCR reads in MiXCR, keeping a single row per CDR3 protein. The profile shows 110,000 or so distinct CDR3 sequences, around 94% of them singletons. Sequences were obtained from CD4+ T cells from PBMCs. These receptors all come from a human donor in good health. Each CDR3 is given without its conserved first and last residue.

j_call | v_call | cdr3_aa
TRBJ2-2 | TRBV3-1 | ASSFSGSGDTGELF
TRBJ2-5 | TRBV7-9 | ASSLRVLRVETQY
TRBJ1-3 | TRBV7-8 | ASSLMQGGSGNTIY
TRBJ1-4 | TRBV7-9 | ASSPGTAREKLF
TRBJ1-3 | TRBV29-1 | SAGTERNTIY
TRBJ2-1 | TRBV2 | ASSELVSYNEQF
TRBJ1-2 | TRBV13 | ASSLTRPNYGYT
TRBJ2-5 | TRBV7-2 | ASSQGTKETQY
TRBJ2-4 | TRBV28 | ASSSYSVAGKNIQY
TRBJ2-7 | TRBV30 | AWTEQYEQY
TRBJ1-2 | TRBV7-2 | ASRVTAGRDGYT
TRBJ2-7 | TRBV30 | AWSVLAGHSYEQY
TRBJ2-2 | TRBV19 | ASKDVNTGELF
TRBJ1-5 | TRBV20-1 | SAKASNQPQH
TRBJ1-2 | TRBV30 | AWSVARSYGYT
TRBJ2-6 | TRBV19 | ASSIQGANGANVLT
TRBJ2-5 | TRBV28 | ASSTPRVRY
TRBJ2-1 | TRBV6-5 | ASSSSGLAGSLHEQF
TRBJ1-6 | TRBV18 | ASSNRGQGAGSPLH
TRBJ1-5 | TRBV19 | ASTYRRDSNQPQH
TRBJ1-4 | TRBV28 | ASSLWNTNEKLF
TRBJ2-7 | TRBV4-2 | ASSQDLGYEQY
TRBJ2-2 | TRBV4-2 | ASSQGDRDTGELF
TRBJ1-5 | TRBV12-3/TRBV12-4 | ASSDRGGNQPQH
TRBJ2-3 | TRBV6-5 | ASSYTFSGRGADTQY
TRBJ2-5 | TRBV20-1 | SAGTSGKGTQY
TRBJ2-5 | TRBV12-3/TRBV12-4 | ASSFLDRETQY
TRBJ2-1 | TRBV9 | ASSPNSGTSANEQF
TRBJ2-1 | TRBV27 | ASSLSIAGLARYNEQF
TRBJ1-4 | TRBV5-1 | ASSLSSGEKLF
TRBJ2-1 | TRBV20-1 | SAPTPTSGNDEQF
TRBJ1-4 | TRBV3-1 | ASSQDSGVGLF
TRBJ1-6 | TRBV5-1 | ASSLEQPSPLH
TRBJ2-1 | TRBV30 | AWGGATNEQF
TRBJ2-1 | TRBV30 | AWSVAGGASYNEQF
TRBJ2-1 | TRBV6-1 | ASLGTVLYNEQF
TRBJ2-7 | TRBV6-2/TRBV6-3 | ASSEDRGTYEQY
TRBJ2-3 | TRBV3-1 | ASSKGLAGEDTQY
TRBJ2-7 | TRBV30 | AWSRAPYEQY
TRBJ2-4 | TRBV4-3 | ASSQDPGGTQY
TRBJ2-3 | TRBV5-8 | ASSLDVSRSTDTQY